The source of this TCR beta chain is a study of beta chain features in type 1 diabetes. Study results and caveats: TCRB CDR3s were moderately but significantly shorter in Type 1 diabetes patients in all four CD4+ subsets.

This clone was recorded a few times. Its cognate antigen is unknown. Expressed TCRB transcripts got sequenced, as all isolated RNA was reverse transcribed. The repertoire was sequenced with immunoSEQ multiplex PCR; TCRdb's copy has only in-frame clones and lacks some. The sample holds roughly 180,000 clones; less than 10% are singletons and the top ten take 0.5%. The germline V and J ends were trimmed by 3 bases and 9 bases, with 12 bases remaining between them. CDR3 length equals 13 residues. The germline CDR1 and CDR2 sequences are KGHSH and LQKENI. CD45RO/CCR7/CD25/CD127/CD95/CD27 staining was used to isolate CD4+ naive, central memory, regulatory and stem cell-like memory cells by sorting.

This rearrangement joins TRBV18 to TRBJ2-1; TRBD2 might be the D (5 bases). Sequenced material: central memory CD4+ T cells from blood. The sequence came from a man aged 18 to 29 with type 1 diabetes. This chain's CDR3 is CASSPLEGGEQFF. CDR3 sequence (DNA): TGTGCCAGCTCACCGCTAGAGGGCGGTGAGCAGTTCTTC.